The 10 T cell receptor beta chains listed next were all sequenced from one sample in a study of regulatory T cells in long-lasting Graves disease (dated by TCRdb to the early 2020s). The meaning of the sample's time point label: newly diagnosed GD, antithyroid drugs for less than 3 months. RNA was extracted from PBMCs in TRIzol for both TCR sequencing and RNA sequencing. Libraries came from multiplex PCR. The reads were generated on an Illumina HiSeq 4000. TCR beta libraries were built with iRepertoire HTBI primers and Arm-PCR amplification of CDR3 regions. TCRdb reworked the public reads: Q25 trimming with fastp, MiXCR clone assembly, productive beta chains retained. Records with the same CDR3 protein are collapsed into one entry carrying the most frequent genes and DNA. The sample data list a few hundred thousand distinct CDR3 sequences, and around 15% of these were observed just once. The ten most abundant clones make up approximately 19% of the sample.

The sample also formed part of further work on T cells in Graves' hyperthyroidism and ophthalmopathy.

The specimen was peripheral blood mononuclear cells (PBMCs), collected at new diagnosis, from a patient treated with antithyroid drugs. Receptors were obtained from a woman aged 45-65 years with Graves disease. Donor details come from another sample of the same person, matched by shared clones.

This clonotype was counted ten times or more. This sequence joins TRBV20-1 and TRBJ2-1; 12 bases agree with TRBD2. CDR1 and CDR2 (germline): DFQATT, SNEGSKA (reference sequence). The length of the CDR3 is 14 residues. V trimming: 5 bases; J trimming: 8 bases; junction bases outside the gene matches: 7. In DNA form, the CDR3 reads TGCAGTGCTGAGACTAGCGGGAGTAACTATGAGCAGTTCTTC. Its protein is CSAETSGSNYEQFF.

The count of this clonotype is one. This may stem from a read error, because a much larger clone lies one nucleotide away. The chain recombines TRBV10-1 with TRBJ2-7; 10 nucleotides agree with TRBD2. Looked up from germline, CDR1 is WNHNN and CDR2 is SYGVQD (reference sequence). V lost 5 bases, J lost 2 bases, and 6 bases stayed unmatched. The CDR3 sequence is 15 residues long. CDR3 sequence: CASSSTAGGAYEQYF. The CDR3 nucleotides read TGCGCCAGCAGTTCGACAGCGGGAGGGGCCTACGAGCAGTACTTC.

There are many counts of this clonotype. The gene calls are TRBV28 and TRBJ1-5, with 8 bases identical to TRBD1. CDR3 length equals 21 residues. V lost 1 base, J lost 0 bases, and 17 bases stayed unmatched. Germline CDR1 and CDR2: MDHEN and SYDVKM. DNA of the CDR3: TGTGCCAGCAGTTTATCCGACAGGGGAGTCGTACGAGTATATAGCAATCAGCCCCAGCATTTT. Its translation: CASSLSDRGVVRVYSNQPQHF.

This clonotype was seen many times. The rearrangement links TRBV11-2 to TRBJ2-1; TRBD2 is a possible D gene (5 bases). V shed 1 base and J shed 3 bases, with 10 bases lying between them. The CDR3 covers 15 residues. The germline CDR1 and CDR2 sequences are SGHAT and FQNNGV. The CDR3 DNA follows: TGTGCCAGCAGCTTAGGTGGGAGATACTACAATGAGCAGTTCTTC. It translates to CASSLGGRYYNEQFF.

This clonotype was found many times. This chain uses TRBV10-3 with TRBJ2-1; D not resolved. The germline V gene encodes CDR1 ENHRY and CDR2 SYGVKD. The CDR3 runs to 14 residues. V was clipped by 0 bases and J by 4 bases, with 7 bases between them. CDR3 bases: TGTGCCATCAGTGAGTCCGGGTGGTACAATGAGCAGTTCTTC. It yields the protein CAISESGWYNEQFF.

This clonotype was seen ten or more times. The chain combines TRBV27 with TRBJ2-7, with TRBD2 matching 7 bases. CDR1 is MNHEY and CDR2 is SMNVEV in the germline V gene (reference sequence). The V and J ends lost 5 bases and 5 bases, in that order; junction bases with no gene match: 12. The CDR3 length is 15 residues. The CDR3 protein is CASSEKVRGFDEQYF. CDR3 nucleotides: TGTGCCAGCAGTGAAAAAGTGCGGGGGTTTGACGAGCAGTACTTC.

This clonotype was found many times. V gene TRBV11-2 combines with J gene TRBJ2-3; D unresolved. The germline V gene encodes CDR1 SGHAT and CDR2 FQNNGV. This CDR3 contains 15 residues. Trimming took off 0 bases at V and 5 bases at J, with 12 bases between the two ends. The CDR3 DNA is TGTGCCAGCAGCTTAGACCTTCTAGTTCTAGATACGCAGTATTTT. It is translated as CASSLDLLVLDTQYF.

This clonotype was counted many times. This chain links TRBV27 with TRBJ2-3; TRBD2 aligns across 12 bases. The CDR3 sequence is 16 residues long. CDR1 is MNHEY, CDR2 SMNVEV, per germline (reference sequence). V shed 5 bases, J shed 1 base, and the junction held 4 bases outside the gene matches. CDR3 protein: CASSTRLAGGTDTQYF. CDR3 sequence (DNA): TGTGCCAGCAGTACCCGACTAGCGGGAGGCACAGATACGCAGTATTTT.

In this sample, this clonotype turned up many times. The chain is built from TRBV11-2 and TRBJ1-2, with D perhaps matching TRBD1 (5 bases). Germline V gene lookup returns CDR1 SGHAT and CDR2 FQNNGV. The CDR3 loop spans 13 amino acids. Between the trimmed V and J ends, which lost 5 bases and 4 bases, there was a span of 11 bases. Written as DNA, the CDR3 is TGTGCCAGCAGCCAGGGACGGGCCTATGGCTACACCTTC. It is translated as CASSQGRAYGYTF. Full variable domain (outside the CDR3, taken from reference TRBV11-2 and TRBJ1-2): EAGVAQSPRYKIIEKRQSVAFWCNPISGHATLYWYQQILGQGPKLLIQFQNNGVVDDSQLPKDRFSAERLKGVDSTLKIQPAKLEDSAVYLCASSQGRAYGYTFGSGTRLTVV.

The V gene is TRBV6-1, the J gene TRBJ1-5; 10 nucleotides agree with TRBD1. J lost 2 bases, V lost 7 bases, and 5 bases had no gene match. CDR3 length equals 15 residues. Germline V gene data show CDR1 as MNHNS and CDR2 as SASEGT. The CDR3 loop reads CASTSGTGGNQPQHF. DNA of the CDR3: TGTGCCAGCACCTCCGGGACAGGGGGCAATCAGCCCCAGCATTTT.